These T cell receptor beta chains were read from a single sample in a study of blood T cell repertoires in COVID-19. The protocol was immunoSEQ multiplex PCR, while the TCRdb copy is restricted to in-frame clones and leaves out a portion. The sample holds approximately 120,000 clones, 79% seen once. Source material: peripheral blood. Receptors were obtained from a man aged 35-49 years with active or convalescent COVID-19. The CDR3 runs from the conserved cysteine through the conserved F or W. The D gene is left open where the match is weak. Size is omitted from some rows. Given values are once, few, many or a class for expanded clones.

CDR3 DNA: TGTGCCAGCAGCTTCCGGACAGGAGATTATGAAGCTTTCTTT
CDR3 protein: CASSFRTGDYEAFF
clone size: .
D gene: TRBD1
J gene: TRBJ1-1
V gene: TRBV7-2

CDR3 DNA: TGTGCCAGCAGTGGGGACAAGATGAACACCATATATTTT
CDR3 protein: CASSGDKMNTIYF
clone size: once
D gene: .
J gene: TRBJ1-3
V gene: TRBV2

CDR3 DNA: TGTGCCAGCAGTTTGCCGCCCAGGGGGCCCCAGGGTGAAGCTTTCTTT
CDR3 protein: CASSLPPRGPQGEAFF
clone size: .
D gene: TRBD1
J gene: TRBJ1-1
V gene: TRBV28

CDR3 DNA: TGTGCCAGCAGTTCTCATGGGGACTTTGAAGCTTTCTTT
CDR3 protein: CASSSHGDFEAFF
clone size: .
D gene: .
J gene: TRBJ1-1
V gene: TRBV28

CDR3 DNA: TGTGCTAGTGGTTTGGTATTCCACAGTGAAGGACAGGGTTACGAGCAGTACTTC
CDR3 protein: CASGLVFHSEGQGYEQYF
clone size: few
D gene: TRBD1
J gene: TRBJ2-7
V gene: TRBV12-5

CDR3 DNA: TGTGCCAGCAGTTCACAGCCAGATACGCAGTATTTT
CDR3 protein: CASSSQPDTQYF
clone size: .
D gene: .
J gene: TRBJ2-3
V gene: TRBV28

CDR3 DNA: TGTGCCAGCAGCCCCCAGGGAGGATCTGGGGCCAACGTCCTGACTTTC
CDR3 protein: CASSPQGGSGANVLTF
clone size: .
D gene: .
J gene: TRBJ2-6
V gene: TRBV9

CDR3 DNA: TGTGCCAGCAGCGTAGGGAGCGGCTCACTACCCCGAGTCCAAGAGACCCAGTACTTC
CDR3 protein: CASSVGSGSLPRVQETQYF
clone size: .
D gene: .
J gene: TRBJ2-5
V gene: TRBV9

CDR3 DNA: TGTGCCAGCAGCCCACCAGGGGATAGGGATACGCAGTATTTT
CDR3 protein: CASSPPGDRDTQYF
clone size: .
D gene: .
J gene: TRBJ2-3
V gene: TRBV11-3

CDR3 DNA: TGTGCCAGCAGGCCCGCGGGCTCCTATAATTCACCCCTCCACTTT
CDR3 protein: CASRPAGSYNSPLHF
clone size: .
D gene: .
J gene: TRBJ1-6
V gene: TRBV6-5

CDR3 DNA: TGTGCCAGCAGCAAAGGGACAGCTTCTAACGTCCTGACTTTC
CDR3 protein: CASSKGTASNVLTF
clone size: .
D gene: TRBD1
J gene: TRBJ2-6
V gene: TRBV14

CDR3 DNA: TGTGCCAGCAGACCGGGGGGTCCAGGTATCTATGGCTACACCTTC
CDR3 protein: CASRPGGPGIYGYTF
clone size: .
D gene: .
J gene: TRBJ1-2
V gene: TRBV6-5

CDR3 DNA: TGTGCCAGCAGTTCAGATATCACCAATGAGCAGTTCTTC
CDR3 protein: CASSSDITNEQFF
clone size: .
D gene: .
J gene: TRBJ2-1
V gene: TRBV28

CDR3 DNA: TGTGCCAGCAGCCGAGAAGCGGGCCAGCGCTACGAGCAGTACTTC
CDR3 protein: CASSREAGQRYEQYF
clone size: .
D gene: .
J gene: TRBJ2-7
V gene: TRBV4-2

CDR3 DNA: TGTGCCAGCAGTTTAGGGGACACAGGTACCTACGAGCAGTACTTC
CDR3 protein: CASSLGDTGTYEQYF
clone size: .
D gene: .
J gene: TRBJ2-7
V gene: TRBV27

CDR3 DNA: TGTGCTAGCAGCCCTAGTACCCGGAGCACAGATACGCAGTATTTT
CDR3 protein: CASSPSTRSTDTQYF
clone size: .
D gene: .
J gene: TRBJ2-3
V gene: TRBV7-7

CDR3 DNA: TGCGCCAGCATAACAGGGGCTGGTGGCATAAACACTGAAGCTTTCTTT
CDR3 protein: CASITGAGGINTEAFF
clone size: .
D gene: TRBD1
J gene: TRBJ1-1
V gene: TRBV5-1

CDR3 DNA: TGTGCCAGCAGCTTATCACATCTGGGGGCCGCTAGCACAGATACGCAGTATTTT
CDR3 protein: CASSLSHLGAASTDTQYF
clone size: .
D gene: .
J gene: TRBJ2-3
V gene: TRBV11-3

CDR3 DNA: TGTGCCAGCAGTCCCACGAGTTCTGGCATTCAGTACTTC
CDR3 protein: CASSPTSSGIQYF
clone size: .
D gene: .
J gene: TRBJ2-4
V gene: TRBV9

CDR3 DNA: TGTGCCAGCTCACCCGGGACAGGGATCACAGATACGCAGTATTTT
CDR3 protein: CASSPGTGITDTQYF
clone size: .
D gene: TRBD1
J gene: TRBJ2-3
V gene: TRBV18

CDR3 DNA: TGCGCCAGCAGCCGTATTTCCTCCCTAGCGGGGGCCTACGAGCAGTACTTC
CDR3 protein: CASSRISSLAGAYEQYF
clone size: .
D gene: TRBD2
J gene: TRBJ2-7
V gene: TRBV4-3

CDR3 DNA: TGTGCCAGCAGCTTACAGGGATATGGCTACACCTTC
CDR3 protein: CASSLQGYGYTF
clone size: few
D gene: .
J gene: TRBJ1-2
V gene: TRBV7-2

CDR3 DNA: TGTGCCAGTAGTATTCCCGGGACAGGTCTTAGCAATCAGCCCCAGCATTTT
CDR3 protein: CASSIPGTGLSNQPQHF
clone size: .
D gene: TRBD1
J gene: TRBJ1-5
V gene: TRBV19

CDR3 DNA: TGTGCCAGCAGTTCCTCCGGCGGGGGGACCCAAGAGACCCAGTACTTC
CDR3 protein: CASSSSGGGTQETQYF
clone size: .
D gene: TRBD2
J gene: TRBJ2-5
V gene: TRBV28

CDR3 DNA: TGTGCCAGCAGTTACGGCGGGGGCGGCTACACCTTC
CDR3 protein: CASSYGGGGYTF
clone size: .
D gene: .
J gene: TRBJ1-2
V gene: TRBV6-5

CDR3 DNA: TGCGCCAGCAGCTTGAAAGGCGGGGGGGCCTACGAGCAGTACTTC
CDR3 protein: CASSLKGGGAYEQYF
clone size: .
D gene: TRBD2
J gene: TRBJ2-7
V gene: TRBV5-1

CDR3 DNA: TGTGCCAGCAGTCCCAAGGGACAGGGGGTTATAGGCTACACCTTC
CDR3 protein: CASSPKGQGVIGYTF
clone size: .
D gene: TRBD1
J gene: TRBJ1-2
V gene: TRBV28

CDR3 DNA: TGTGCCAGCAGCACGGACTCCTATGGCTACACCTTC
CDR3 protein: CASSTDSYGYTF
clone size: .
D gene: .
J gene: TRBJ1-2
V gene: TRBV12-3/TRBV12-4

CDR3 DNA: TGTGCCAGCAGCCCTAGCGGGAGCTTCAATGAGCAGTTCTTC
CDR3 protein: CASSPSGSFNEQFF
clone size: .
D gene: TRBD2
J gene: TRBJ2-1
V gene: TRBV7-3

CDR3 DNA: TGCGCCAGCAGCCAATCGGGACTGAGAGACACTGAAGCTTTCTTT
CDR3 protein: CASSQSGLRDTEAFF
clone size: .
D gene: .
J gene: TRBJ1-1
V gene: TRBV4-3

CDR3 DNA: TGTGCCAGTAGTATGCGTTGGGCAGGGGGCGAGGGCACAGATACGCAGTATTTT
CDR3 protein: CASSMRWAGGEGTDTQYF
clone size: .
D gene: TRBD1
J gene: TRBJ2-3
V gene: TRBV19

CDR3 DNA: TGTGCCTGGACAAGGAGGGAAGTTGTCTTC
CDR3 protein: CAWTRREVVF
clone size: .
D gene: .
J gene: TRBJ2-1
V gene: TRBV30

CDR3 DNA: TGTGCCAGCAGTGACAGGGGGAGAGGGGATGAGCAGTTCTTC
CDR3 protein: CASSDRGRGDEQFF
clone size: once
D gene: TRBD1
J gene: TRBJ2-1
V gene: TRBV6-1

CDR3 DNA: TGTGCCAGCTCACCAACCGGACAGGGGGCTGGTCAGCCCCAGCATTTT
CDR3 protein: CASSPTGQGAGQPQHF
clone size: .
D gene: TRBD1
J gene: TRBJ1-5
V gene: TRBV18

CDR3 DNA: TGTGCCAGCAGTCGCCTTCCCAAAGGACAGCCTATGAACACTGAAGCTTTCTTT
CDR3 protein: CASSRLPKGQPMNTEAFF
clone size: .
D gene: .
J gene: TRBJ1-1
V gene: TRBV28

CDR3 DNA: TGTGCCAGCACCTGGGGGGGCCCTGGAAACACCATATATTTT
CDR3 protein: CASTWGGPGNTIYF
clone size: few
D gene: .
J gene: TRBJ1-3
V gene: TRBV7-2

CDR3 DNA: TGCAGCGTTGCGGGAGGTTTTAACTATGGCTACACCTTC
CDR3 protein: CSVAGGFNYGYTF
clone size: few
D gene: .
J gene: TRBJ1-2
V gene: TRBV29-1

CDR3 DNA: TGTGCCTGGAGCGGTGGGCACGTCTCGCCCCTCCACTTT
CDR3 protein: CAWSGGHVSPLHF
clone size: .
D gene: .
J gene: TRBJ1-6
V gene: TRBV30

CDR3 DNA: TGTGCCAGCAGTACCCGCCGTAGCGTCCAAGAGACCCAGTACTTC
CDR3 protein: CASSTRRSVQETQYF
clone size: .
D gene: .
J gene: TRBJ2-5
V gene: TRBV28

CDR3 DNA: TGTGCCAGTAGGAGGCCGGACACCTCCTATGGCTACACCTTC
CDR3 protein: CASRRPDTSYGYTF
clone size: .
D gene: .
J gene: TRBJ1-2
V gene: TRBV19

CDR3 DNA: TGTGCCAGCAGCTTAAACGCAGGGGGCGGCGGCTACACCTTC
CDR3 protein: CASSLNAGGGGYTF
clone size: .
D gene: TRBD1
J gene: TRBJ1-2
V gene: TRBV7-3

CDR3 DNA: TGTGCCACCTCAATTGGAGGGACTAGCTCCTACGAGCAGTACTTC
CDR3 protein: CATSIGGTSSYEQYF
clone size: .
D gene: TRBD2
J gene: TRBJ2-7
V gene: TRBV24-1

CDR3 DNA: TGTGCCAGCAGCTTTAGCGGGGGGGCCGTGGAGCAGTTCTTC
CDR3 protein: CASSFSGGAVEQFF
clone size: .
D gene: TRBD2
J gene: TRBJ2-1
V gene: TRBV7-8

CDR3 DNA: TGTGCCAGTAGTATCAACAGCAACACAGATACGCAGTATTTT
CDR3 protein: CASSINSNTDTQYF
clone size: .
D gene: .
J gene: TRBJ2-3
V gene: TRBV19

CDR3 DNA: TGTGCCAGCAGCCTCCCCGTGGGGGCGGGAGTTCCCGAGCAGTACTTC
CDR3 protein: CASSLPVGAGVPEQYF
clone size: .
D gene: .
J gene: TRBJ2-7
V gene: TRBV7-2

CDR3 DNA: TGTGCCAGCAGCTTAGGCCTTGGACAGGGCCCCGAAGCTTTCTTT
CDR3 protein: CASSLGLGQGPEAFF
clone size: few
D gene: TRBD1
J gene: TRBJ1-1
V gene: TRBV11-2

CDR3 DNA: TGTGCTAGCAGCCAAGGTACAGAACACACCGGGGAGCTGTTTTTT
CDR3 protein: CASSQGTEHTGELFF
clone size: .
D gene: .
J gene: TRBJ2-2
V gene: TRBV7-7

CDR3 DNA: TGTGCCAGCAGTCTAGCGGGGGCCGGAGAGACCCAGTACTTC
CDR3 protein: CASSLAGAGETQYF
clone size: .
D gene: TRBD2
J gene: TRBJ2-5
V gene: TRBV2

CDR3 DNA: TGTGCCACCAGCAGAGACCCCCGGGAGGGGGAGCAGTATTTT
CDR3 protein: CATSRDPREGEQYF
clone size: .
D gene: TRBD2
J gene: TRBJ2-3
V gene: TRBV15

CDR3 DNA: TGTGCCAGCAGCTACGGGACACCAGGTGAAAAACTGTTTTTT
CDR3 protein: CASSYGTPGEKLFF
clone size: .
D gene: .
J gene: TRBJ1-4
V gene: TRBV7-3

CDR3 DNA: TGTGCCAGCAGTTACGCCGACAGGGGAGGCTACACCTTC
CDR3 protein: CASSYADRGGYTF
clone size: .
D gene: TRBD1
J gene: TRBJ1-2
V gene: TRBV6-5

CDR3 DNA: TGCGCCAGCAAGTCTGGCGGAAAGACCCAGTACTTC
CDR3 protein: CASKSGGKTQYF
clone size: once
D gene: .
J gene: TRBJ2-5
V gene: TRBV5-1